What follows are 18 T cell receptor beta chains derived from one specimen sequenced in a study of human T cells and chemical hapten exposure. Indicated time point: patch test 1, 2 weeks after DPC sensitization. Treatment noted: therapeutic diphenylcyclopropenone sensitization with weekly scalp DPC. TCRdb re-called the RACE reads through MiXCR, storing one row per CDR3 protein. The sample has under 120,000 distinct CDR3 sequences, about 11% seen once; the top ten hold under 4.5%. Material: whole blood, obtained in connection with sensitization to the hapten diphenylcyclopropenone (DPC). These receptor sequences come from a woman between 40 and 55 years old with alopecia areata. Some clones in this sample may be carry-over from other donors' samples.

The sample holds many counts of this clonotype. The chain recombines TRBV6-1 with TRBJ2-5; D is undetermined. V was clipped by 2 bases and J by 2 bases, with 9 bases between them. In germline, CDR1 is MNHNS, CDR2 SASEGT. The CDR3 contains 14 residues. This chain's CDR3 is CASSEPAAQETQYF. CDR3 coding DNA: TGTGCCAGCAGTGAACCGGCAGCTCAAGAGACCCAGTACTTC.

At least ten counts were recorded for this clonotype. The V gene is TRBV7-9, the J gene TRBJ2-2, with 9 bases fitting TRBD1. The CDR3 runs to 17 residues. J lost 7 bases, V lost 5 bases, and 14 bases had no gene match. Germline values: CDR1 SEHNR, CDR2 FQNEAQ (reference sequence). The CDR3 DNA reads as TGTGCCAGCAGCACACTACCCGGGACAGGGTCATTCGGGGAGCTGTTTTTT. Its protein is CASSTLPGTGSFGELFF. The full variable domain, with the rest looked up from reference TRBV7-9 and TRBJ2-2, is DTGVSQNPRHKITKRGQNVTFRCDPISEHNRLYWYRQTLGQGPEFLTYFQNEAQLEKSRLLSDRFSAERPKGSFSTLEIQRTEQGDSAMYLCASSTLPGTGSFGELFFGEGSRLTVL.

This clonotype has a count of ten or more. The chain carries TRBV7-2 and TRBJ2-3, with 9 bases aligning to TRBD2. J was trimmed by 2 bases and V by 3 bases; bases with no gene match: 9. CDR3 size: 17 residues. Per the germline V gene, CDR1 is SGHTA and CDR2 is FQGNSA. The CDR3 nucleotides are TGTGCCAGCAGCTTCAGCGGGAGGAACTGGAACACAGATACGCAGTATTTT. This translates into CASSFSGRNWNTDTQYF.

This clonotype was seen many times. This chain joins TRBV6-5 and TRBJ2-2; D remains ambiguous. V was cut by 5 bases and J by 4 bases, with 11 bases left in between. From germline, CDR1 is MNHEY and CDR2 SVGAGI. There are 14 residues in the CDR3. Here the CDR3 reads CASSQWQSTGELFF. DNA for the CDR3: TGTGCCAGCAGTCAGTGGCAATCCACCGGGGAGCTGTTTTTT.

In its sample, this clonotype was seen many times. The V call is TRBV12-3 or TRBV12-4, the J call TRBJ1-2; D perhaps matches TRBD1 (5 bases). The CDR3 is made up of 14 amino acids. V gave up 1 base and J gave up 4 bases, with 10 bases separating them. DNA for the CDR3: TGTGCCAGCAGTTTAGACAGGACATCCTATGGCTACACCTTC. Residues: CASSLDRTSYGYTF.

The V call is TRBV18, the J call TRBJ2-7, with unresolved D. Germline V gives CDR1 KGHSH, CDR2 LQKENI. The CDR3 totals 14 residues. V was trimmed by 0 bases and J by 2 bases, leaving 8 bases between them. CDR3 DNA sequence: TGTGCCAGCTCACCACCGTCTGGAACCTACGAGCAGTACTTC. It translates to CASSPPSGTYEQYF.

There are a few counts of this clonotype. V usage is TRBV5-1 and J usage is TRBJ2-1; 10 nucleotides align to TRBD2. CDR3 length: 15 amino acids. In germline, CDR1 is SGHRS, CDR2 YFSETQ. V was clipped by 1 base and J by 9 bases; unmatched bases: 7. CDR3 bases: TGCGCCAGCAGCTTGATAGCGGGGGGCCCCCCTGAGCAGTTCTTC. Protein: CASSLIAGGPPEQFF.

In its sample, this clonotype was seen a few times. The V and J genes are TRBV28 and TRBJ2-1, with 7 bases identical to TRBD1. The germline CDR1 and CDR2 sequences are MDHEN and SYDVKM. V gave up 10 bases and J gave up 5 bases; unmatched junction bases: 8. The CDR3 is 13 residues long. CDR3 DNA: TGTGCCACCCTGATACAGGGGCACAATGAGCAGTTCTTC. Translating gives CATLIQGHNEQFF.

The CDR3 protein is CSARVQGNSYEQYF. CDR3 DNA: TGCAGTGCTAGAGTCCAGGGTAACTCCTACGAGCAGTACTTC. The chain joins TRBV20-1 to TRBJ2-7, with a tentative D call TRBD1 (5 bases). V lost 1 base to trimming and J lost 0 bases, with 10 bases between them. The germline V gene has CDR1 DFQATT and CDR2 SNEGSKA (reference sequence). The CDR3 has 14 residues.

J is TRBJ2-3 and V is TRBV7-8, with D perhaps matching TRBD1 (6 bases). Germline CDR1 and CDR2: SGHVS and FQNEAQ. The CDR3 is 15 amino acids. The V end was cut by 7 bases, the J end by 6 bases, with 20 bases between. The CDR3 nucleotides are TGTGCCAGCACCCTCCGGGACACCGAGCGGGATACGCAGTATTTT. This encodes CASTLRDTERDTQYF.

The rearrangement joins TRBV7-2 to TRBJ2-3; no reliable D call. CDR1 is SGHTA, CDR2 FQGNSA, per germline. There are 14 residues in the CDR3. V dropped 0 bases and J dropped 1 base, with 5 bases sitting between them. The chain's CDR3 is CASSLAGGTDTQYF. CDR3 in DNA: TGTGCCAGCAGCTTAGCTGGGGGCACAGATACGCAGTATTTT.

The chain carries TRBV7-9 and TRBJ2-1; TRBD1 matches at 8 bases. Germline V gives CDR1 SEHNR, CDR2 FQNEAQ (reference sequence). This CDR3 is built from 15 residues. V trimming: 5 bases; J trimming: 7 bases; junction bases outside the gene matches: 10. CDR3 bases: TGTGCCAGCAGCCCGGACAGGGCCCTTCTGAATGAGCAGTTCTTC. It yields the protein CASSPDRALLNEQFF.

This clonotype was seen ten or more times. The CDR3 reads CSARDPGRSSDEAFF. CDR3 DNA: TGCAGTGCTAGAGATCCTGGCAGAAGTTCCGATGAAGCTTTCTTT. The chain combines TRBV20-1 with TRBJ1-1, with D unresolved. The V gene's germline CDR1 is DFQATT and CDR2 SNEGSKA (reference sequence). The CDR3 is 15 amino acids. V was trimmed by 0 bases and J by 7 bases, leaving 18 bases between them.

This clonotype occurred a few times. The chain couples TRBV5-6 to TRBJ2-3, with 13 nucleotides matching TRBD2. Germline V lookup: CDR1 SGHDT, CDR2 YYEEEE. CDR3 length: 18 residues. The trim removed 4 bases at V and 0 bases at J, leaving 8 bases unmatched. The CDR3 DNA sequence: TGTGCCAGCAGCCCGGAGACTAGCGGGAGGACTAGCACAGATACGCAGTATTTT. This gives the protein CASSPETSGRTSTDTQYF.

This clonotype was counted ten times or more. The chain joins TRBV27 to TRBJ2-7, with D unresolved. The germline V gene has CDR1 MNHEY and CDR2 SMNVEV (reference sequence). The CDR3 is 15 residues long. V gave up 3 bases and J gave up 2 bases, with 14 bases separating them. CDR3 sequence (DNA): TGTGCCAGCAGTTTTAACTACCCCCCCGCCTACGAGCAGTACTTC. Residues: CASSFNYPPAYEQYF.

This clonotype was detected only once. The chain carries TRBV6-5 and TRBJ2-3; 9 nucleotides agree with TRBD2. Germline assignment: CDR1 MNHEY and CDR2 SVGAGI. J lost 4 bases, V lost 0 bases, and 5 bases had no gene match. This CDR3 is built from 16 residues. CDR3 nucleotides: TGTGCCAGCAGTTACTCCGGGACTAGCAGCGCAGATACGCAGTATTTT. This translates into CASSYSGTSSADTQYF.

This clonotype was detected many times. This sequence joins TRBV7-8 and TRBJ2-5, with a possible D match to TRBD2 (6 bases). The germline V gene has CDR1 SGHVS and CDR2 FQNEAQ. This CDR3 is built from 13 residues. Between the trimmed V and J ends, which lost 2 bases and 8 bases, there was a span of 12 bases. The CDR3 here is CASSLPGANTQYF. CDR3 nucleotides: TGTGCCAGCAGCTTACCGGGAGCGAACACCCAGTACTTC.

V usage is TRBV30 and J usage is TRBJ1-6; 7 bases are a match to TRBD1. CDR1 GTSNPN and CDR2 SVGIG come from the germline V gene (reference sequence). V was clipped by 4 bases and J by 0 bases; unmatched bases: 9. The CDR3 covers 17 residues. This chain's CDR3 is CAWNGGTASSYNSPLHF. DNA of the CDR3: TGTGCCTGGAACGGCGGGACAGCAAGCTCCTATAATTCACCCCTCCACTTT.